This T cell receptor beta chain is from a study of naive and memory T cell subsets. Details on this clonotype: The target antigen is unknown.

The study, taken as a whole, reports: A few larger clonotypes appeared in naive repertoires, especially CD8, possibly memory cells re-expressing CD45RA. Each distinct alpha or beta sequence counts as one clonotype.

From the second PCR step, alpha and beta chains were amplified apart. V lost 7 bases and J lost 7, with 13 bases in between. The CDR3 extends over 13 amino acids. From germline, CDR1 is SNHLY and CDR2 FYNNEI. An equimolar mix of two oligonucleotides served as the beta constant-region primer for TRBC1 and TRBC2. Nested alpha and beta constant-region primers with the SP2 primer drove four PCR rounds on ligated cDNA. One entry per CDR3 protein results from TCRdb running MiXCR on the UMI-ligation and nested PCR reads. The sample consists of 130,000 to 150,000 distinct CDR3 sequences, over 20% of them appearing once.

The material sequenced was naive CD4+ T cells from blood. The receptor was isolated from a human donor in good health. V and J are TRBV2 and TRBJ2-2, with a weak D call TRBD1 (6 bases). The CDR3 sequence is CASTGHGGGELFF. CDR3 bases: TGTGCCAGCACGGGACACGGTGGCGGGGAGCTGTTTTTT.